One T cell receptor (beta chain) is described in this entry. Its antigen remains unidentified. Trimming pared 0 bases from V and 0 bases from J, leaving 12 bases between. The CDR3 spans 17 residues. Germline values: CDR1 MNHEY, CDR2 SMNVEV (reference sequence). Time point reported: blood 4 weeks post-SBRT, at nephrectomy. Regarding treatment: 15 Gy SBRT to primary tumor, nephrectomy 4 weeks later. Nephrectomy followed 15 Gy stereotactic body radiation by 4 weeks. This entry belongs to a study of radiation and T cells in renal cell carcinoma. Libraries were prepared by immunoSEQ multiplex PCR; TCRdb keeps only in-frame clonotypes and omits some of them. The table includes approximately 80,000 clones, 70% to 90% detected once. General observations from the study: From baseline, blood top tumor clonotypes peaked at 2 weeks post-radiation.

The TCR sequence derives from a woman in her 70s with renal cell carcinoma. The material was blood, obtained from a patient whose treatment included radiotherapy and nephrectomy. The chain combines TRBV27 with TRBJ1-3; possible D gene TRBD1, 5 bases. This CDR3 reads CASSLSSGTVSGNTIYF. The CDR3 DNA reads as TGTGCCAGCAGTTTATCTTCCGGGACGGTCTCTGGAAACACCATATATTTT.